Listed below are T cell receptor beta chains from one sample, sequenced in a study of blood T cell repertoires in COVID-19. Method: immunoSEQ multiplex PCR; TCRdb's copy keeps in-frame clones and lacks some. There are approximately 350,000 clones in the sample; about 90% occur only once, and 7% to 8% lies in the top ten. Sequenced: peripheral blood. These receptor sequences come from a woman between 70 and 85 years old with COVID-19, enrolled during active disease. The CDR3 runs from the conserved cysteine through the conserved F or W. Fields, in order: clone size, V gene, D gene, J gene, CDR3 protein, CDR3 DNA. A D gene is named only where the DNA matches it firmly. Size is stated for part of the rows, as once, few or many counts, or as a class when the clone is expanded.

clone size: .; V gene: TRBV5-1; D gene: .; J gene: TRBJ1-5; CDR3 protein: CASLLDYPNSNQPQHF; CDR3 DNA: TGCGCCAGCCTCCTCGATTACCCTAATAGCAATCAGCCCCAGCATTTT
clone size: .; V gene: TRBV2; D gene: TRBD1; J gene: TRBJ1-6; CDR3 protein: CASRPGQGISLNSPLHF; CDR3 DNA: TGTGCCAGCAGGCCGGGACAGGGGATAAGTTTAAATTCACCCCTCCACTTT
clone size: .; V gene: TRBV28; D gene: .; J gene: TRBJ2-1; CDR3 protein: CASSFSDRGEQFF; CDR3 DNA: TGTGCCAGCAGTTTCTCCGATAGAGGTGAGCAGTTCTTC
clone size: .; V gene: TRBV4-2; D gene: .; J gene: TRBJ1-5; CDR3 protein: CASSLDKGNQPQHF; CDR3 DNA: TGTGCCAGCAGCCTAGACAAGGGGAATCAGCCCCAGCATTTT
clone size: .; V gene: TRBV2; D gene: .; J gene: TRBJ1-5; CDR3 protein: CASSEEGKGQPQHF; CDR3 DNA: TGTGCCAGCAGTGAGGAAGGGAAGGGGCAGCCCCAGCATTTT
clone size: .; V gene: TRBV4-1; D gene: TRBD2; J gene: TRBJ2-3; CDR3 protein: CASSPQRGESTDTQYF; CDR3 DNA: TGCGCCAGCAGCCCACAGCGGGGGGAGAGCACAGATACGCAGTATTTT
clone size: few; V gene: TRBV11-2; D gene: .; J gene: TRBJ2-7; CDR3 protein: CASSNPRGREQYF; CDR3 DNA: TGTGCCAGCAGCAACCCCCGGGGGAGAGAGCAGTACTTC
clone size: .; V gene: TRBV9; D gene: .; J gene: TRBJ1-4; CDR3 protein: CASSPAERATNEKLFF; CDR3 DNA: TGTGCCAGCAGCCCTGCAGAGCGAGCAACTAATGAAAAACTGTTTTTT
clone size: .; V gene: TRBV19; D gene: .; J gene: TRBJ1-3; CDR3 protein: CASRLRDTNSGNTIYF; CDR3 DNA: TGTGCCAGTAGACTACGGGACACCAACTCTGGAAACACCATATATTTT
clone size: .; V gene: TRBV5-1; D gene: .; J gene: TRBJ1-6; CDR3 protein: CASSPGGSDSPLHF; CDR3 DNA: TGCGCCAGCAGCCCGGGGGGGTCGGATTCACCCCTCCACTTT
clone size: .; V gene: TRBV13; D gene: .; J gene: TRBJ1-2; CDR3 protein: CASSLGRRGLEGYTF; CDR3 DNA: TGTGCCAGCAGCTTAGGCAGAAGGGGATTGGAGGGCTACACCTTC
clone size: .; V gene: TRBV27; D gene: TRBD2; J gene: TRBJ2-1; CDR3 protein: CASSLAGSGVYNEQFF; CDR3 DNA: TGTGCCAGCAGTTTAGCGGGTAGCGGGGTATACAATGAGCAGTTCTTC
clone size: .; V gene: TRBV30; D gene: .; J gene: TRBJ1-5; CDR3 protein: CAWSRGTDSNQPQHF; CDR3 DNA: TGTGCCTGGAGTCGGGGGACGGATAGCAATCAGCCCCAGCATTTT
clone size: .; V gene: TRBV7-9; D gene: TRBD1; J gene: TRBJ1-2; CDR3 protein: CASSFGDSPNYGYTF; CDR3 DNA: TGTGCCAGCAGCTTTGGGGACAGCCCTAACTATGGCTACACCTTC
clone size: .; V gene: TRBV3-1/TRBV3-2; D gene: .; J gene: TRBJ2-1; CDR3 protein: CASSNPSRSSYNEQFF; CDR3 DNA: TGTGCCAGCAGCAACCCTAGCCGGAGCTCCTACAATGAGCAGTTCTTC
clone size: .; V gene: TRBV28; D gene: .; J gene: TRBJ1-4; CDR3 protein: CASSLRTANNEKLFF; CDR3 DNA: TGTGCCAGCAGTTTACGGACAGCTAATAATGAAAAACTGTTTTTT
clone size: .; V gene: TRBV30; D gene: .; J gene: TRBJ1-2; CDR3 protein: CAWSEPGALGGYTF; CDR3 DNA: TGTGCCTGGAGTGAACCGGGAGCACTCGGGGGCTACACCTTC
clone size: .; V gene: TRBV7-6; D gene: TRBD1; J gene: TRBJ2-7; CDR3 protein: CASSPLGQGTYEQYF; CDR3 DNA: TGTGCCAGCAGCCCCCTAGGACAGGGAACCTACGAGCAGTACTTC
clone size: .; V gene: TRBV6-4; D gene: TRBD2; J gene: TRBJ2-1; CDR3 protein: CASSDTERGPHNEQFF; CDR3 DNA: TGTGCCAGCAGTGACACCGAGCGGGGGCCCCACAATGAGCAGTTCTTC
clone size: .; V gene: TRBV7-2; D gene: TRBD1; J gene: TRBJ1-2; CDR3 protein: CASSEDRASRDGYTF; CDR3 DNA: TGTGCCAGCAGCGAAGACAGGGCGAGTAGGGATGGCTACACCTTC
clone size: .; V gene: TRBV5-1; D gene: .; J gene: TRBJ1-1; CDR3 protein: CASSFPSGKLNTEAFF; CDR3 DNA: TGCGCCAGCAGCTTTCCCTCTGGTAAGCTGAACACTGAAGCTTTCTTT